These 29 T cell receptor beta chains originate from one sample sequenced in a study of OX40 agonist ivuxolimab in advanced cancers. Using immunoSEQ multiplex PCR, the repertoire was profiled, and TCRdb retains in-frame clones only, with some absent. The table has some 67,000 clones, 82% seen once; the top ten hold about 5.1%. Sequences were derived from CD4+ or CD8+ T cells sorted from blood, sampled in a trial of the OX40 agonist ivuxolimab. The receptors were gathered from an adult with an advanced solid tumor such as melanoma, head and neck, liver or kidney cancer.

This rearrangement joins TRBV7-2 to TRBJ2-3; D not certain. The germline CDR1 and CDR2 sequences are SGHTA and FQGNSA. The V gene lost 2 bases and the J gene lost 1 base, with 7 bases spanning the gap. The CDR3 runs 14 residues. The CDR3 nucleotides read TGTGCCAGCAGCTTATCGTCAGGCACAGATACGCAGTATTTT. Protein sequence: CASSLSSGTDTQYF.

The chain joins TRBV5-1 to TRBJ2-5; D call uncertain. Trimming shortened V by 0 bases and J by 1 base, and 10 bases separated the two germline ends. Germline CDR1 and CDR2: SGHRS and YFSETQ. The CDR3 spans 15 residues. In DNA, the CDR3 is TGCGCCAGCAGCTTGGGTGGGGTACTCCAAGAGACCCAGTACTTC. Its translation is CASSLGGVLQETQYF.

This chain joins TRBV10-1 and TRBJ2-3; D may be TRBD2 (6 bases). The V and J ends lost 6 bases and 1 base respectively, with 14 bases between them. Germline V gene data show CDR1 as WNHNN and CDR2 as SYGVQD (reference sequence). This CDR3 contains 15 residues. The DNA of the CDR3 is TGCGCCAGCAGCGTAAAGGGGACTGGCACAGATACGCAGTATTTT. Translated, it gives CASSVKGTGTDTQYF.

The V call is TRBV5-1, the J call TRBJ2-1, with unresolved D. CDR1 and CDR2 (germline): SGHRS, YFSETQ. This CDR3 is built from 15 residues. V was cut by 0 bases and J by 1 base, with 8 bases left in between. CDR3: CASSLASGSYNEQFF. The CDR3 nucleotides read TGCGCCAGCAGCTTGGCTAGTGGGTCCTACAATGAGCAGTTCTTC.

This clone was recorded once. The chain uses TRBV27 and TRBJ2-7; a possible D gene is TRBD1 (5 bases). The V end lost 1 base, the J end lost 2 bases, and 9 bases lay between the germline ends. CDR1 and CDR2 from the germline V gene are MNHEY and SMNVEV (reference sequence). The CDR3 has 14 amino acids. CDR3 coding DNA: TGTGCCAGCAGTTTATTGGGGCGGCCCTACGAGCAGTACGTC. This encodes CASSLLGRPYEQYV.

V is TRBV7-9 and J is TRBJ2-6, with unresolved D. The CDR3 sequence is 13 residues long. Trimming removed 3 bases from V and 2 bases from J, with 2 bases in between. In germline, CDR1 is SEHNR, CDR2 FQNEAQ (reference sequence). The CDR3 spells CASSLTGANVLTF. CDR3 coding DNA: TGTGCCAGCAGCTTGACTGGGGCCAACGTCCTGACTTTC.

The genes are TRBV30 and TRBJ2-7; the D is unclear. This CDR3 is 12 amino acids long. V gave up 1 base and J gave up 3 bases, with 7 bases separating them. Germline loops: CDR1 GTSNPN, CDR2 SVGIG (reference sequence). The DNA of the CDR3 is TGTGCCTGGAGTGAGGGTCTCTACGAGCAGTACTTC. It encodes CAWSEGLYEQYF.

The rearrangement uses TRBV11-1 and TRBJ2-5; D uncertain. The germline gives CDR1 SGHAT, CDR2 FQDESV (reference sequence). The CDR3 has 14 amino acids. V was trimmed by 0 bases and J by 5 bases, leaving 10 bases between them. The CDR3 sequence: CASSLAGELETQYF. For the CDR3, the DNA is TGTGCCAGCAGCTTAGCTGGCGAGTTGGAGACCCAGTACTTC.

The V and J genes are TRBV28 and TRBJ1-1, with TRBD1 matching over 7 bases. CDR3 length: 15 residues. Germline CDR1 MDHEN, CDR2 SYDVKM. V shed 5 bases, J shed 7 bases, and the junction held 13 bases outside the gene matches. This chain's CDR3 is CASSLRQGYVGEAFF. The DNA for the CDR3 is TGTGCCAGCAGTCTAAGACAGGGATACGTGGGTGAAGCTTTCTTT.

By proportion, this clone is medium-sized (0.01 to 0.1%). The V and J genes are TRBV28 and TRBJ2-2, with D tentatively TRBD2 (6 bases). Germline assignment: CDR1 MDHEN and CDR2 SYDVKM. With 3 bases removed from V and 1 base from J, the gap between germline ends came to 9 bases. CDR3 size: 15 residues. CDR3 residues: CASSLSAGNTGELFF. The DNA of the CDR3 is TGTGCCAGCAGTTTGTCAGCGGGGAACACCGGGGAGCTGTTTTTT.

The V call is TRBV5-8, the J call TRBJ2-7, with TRBD1 matching over 12 bases. This CDR3 contains 16 residues. Germline V gives CDR1 SGHTS, CDR2 YDEGEE. Trimming removed 0 bases from V and 4 bases from J; junction bases left unmatched: 5. The CDR3, as DNA: TGTGCCAGCAGCTTGGTTGGGACAGGGGGCGGGTACGAGCAGTACTTC. Its protein product is CASSLVGTGGGYEQYF.

This clone was detected a few times. The rearrangement joins TRBV2 to TRBJ1-6, with D possibly matching TRBD1 (5 bases). V lost 9 bases, J lost 14 bases, and 17 bases lay in between. The CDR3 runs 12 residues. CDR1 and CDR2 from the germline V gene are SNHLY and FYNNEI. CDR3 region: CARSVGGGTLHF. CDR3 DNA sequence: TGTGCCAGGTCGGTGGGGGGAGGAACCCTCCACTTT. The variable domain in full, completed from reference TRBV2 and TRBJ1-6, reads EPEVTQTPSHQVTQMGQEVILRCVPISNHLYFYWYRQILGQKVEFLVSFYNNEISEKSEIFDDQFSVERPDGSNFTLKIRSTKLEDSAMYFCARSVGGGTLHFGNGTRLTVT.

The rearrangement links TRBV7-2 to TRBJ2-1; 11 bases are shared with TRBD2. This CDR3 is 17 amino acids long. Germline V CDR1 and CDR2: SGHTA, FQGNSA. Unmatched junction bases numbered 5, after V lost 1 base and J lost 3 bases. CDR3 protein: CASSLGWGLADYNEQFF. The CDR3 region has the DNA TGTGCCAGCAGCTTAGGATGGGGACTAGCGGACTACAATGAGCAGTTCTTC.

The chain carries TRBV7-4 and TRBJ2-7; no firm D call. Germline V lookup: CDR1 SGHVT, CDR2 SQSDAQ. The ends were cut back, 1 base at V and 11 bases at J, with 0 bases in the middle. The CDR3 is made up of 8 amino acids. The CDR3 DNA reads TGTGCCAGCAGCTTAGAGTACTTC. Translating gives CASSLEYF.

The genes are TRBV27 and TRBJ2-7, with D tentatively TRBD2 (6 bases). V was clipped by 5 bases and J by 5 bases, with 16 bases between them. Germline V gene data show CDR1 as MNHEY and CDR2 as SMNVEV (reference sequence). This CDR3 is built from 14 residues. The DNA of the CDR3 is TGTGCCAGCAGTCCGAGACTATGGGGGGACGAGCAGTACGTC. Translated: CASSPRLWGDEQYV.

The chain joins TRBV6-5 to TRBJ1-5; no clear D. The V gene lost 6 bases and the J gene lost 3 bases, with 9 bases spanning the gap. This CDR3 region has 13 residues. CDR1 is MNHEY and CDR2 is SVGAGI in the germline V gene. CDR3 loop: CASRRSPNQPQHF. CDR3 bases: TGTGCCAGCAGACGGAGCCCCAATCAGCCCCAGCATTTT.

The genes are TRBV5-6 and TRBJ2-1; D unclear. V was clipped by 0 bases and J by 10 bases, with 5 bases between them. Germline lookup yields CDR1 SGHDT and CDR2 YYEEEE. The CDR3 is 11 amino acids. In DNA, the CDR3 is TGTGCCAGCAGCTTGGAATGGGAGCAGTTCTTC. Translation: CASSLEWEQFF. Full variable domain (remainder filled in from reference TRBV5-6 and TRBJ2-1): DAGVTQSPTHLIKTRGQQVTLRCSPKSGHDTVSWYQQALGQGPQFIFQYYEEEERQRGNFPDRFSGHQFPNYSSELNVNALLLGDSALYLCASSLEWEQFFGPGTRLTVL.

In its sample, this clone was seen a few times. The CDR3 DNA is TGTGCCAGCATCCCCGACCCGCCGCGAACCGAGCAGTACGTC. Encoded protein: CASIPDPPRTEQYV. The chain has TRBV6-1 and TRBJ2-7; D not certain. CDR1 and CDR2 (germline): MNHNS, SASEGT. CDR3 length: 14 amino acids. The ends were cut back, 7 bases at V and 6 bases at J, with 19 bases in the middle.

The chain joins TRBV2 to TRBJ2-5; 10 nucleotides align to TRBD1. V gave up 6 bases and J gave up 0 bases; unmatched junction bases: 4. This CDR3 is 15 amino acids long. CDR1 and CDR2 (germline): SNHLY, FYNNEI. The DNA of the CDR3 is TGTGCCAGCAGCGGGACAGGGGTGGACCAAGAGACCCAGTACTTC. Translating it yields CASSGTGVDQETQYF.

This clone was observed a handful of times. The chain employs TRBV7-2 and TRBJ2-7, with D perhaps matching TRBD1 (5 bases). Between the trimmed V and J ends, which lost 1 base and 0 bases, there was a span of 10 bases. Germline-derived CDR1 and CDR2 are SGHTA and FQGNSA. The CDR3 has 15 amino acids. CDR3 region: CASSLERGSSYEQYF. The DNA of the CDR3 is TGTGCCAGCAGCTTAGAAAGGGGCAGCTCCTACGAGCAGTACTTC.

The chain recombines TRBV11-3 with TRBJ1-6; D call uncertain. Deletions cut 0 bases from V and 7 bases from J, with 16 bases between. In germline, CDR1 is SGHNT, CDR2 YENEEA. The CDR3 length is 17 residues. CDR3 sequence: CASSLDSNEGRNSPLHF. Here the CDR3 DNA reads TGTGCCAGCAGCTTAGATTCCAACGAGGGTCGGAATTCACCCCTCCACTTT.

The V gene is TRBV28, the J gene TRBJ2-5, with 8 bases aligning to TRBD1. Germline CDR1 reads MDHEN; CDR2 reads SYDVKM. With V trimmed by 4 bases and J by 4 bases, 14 bases remained unmatched. This CDR3 has 17 amino acids. The CDR3 DNA reads TGTGCCAGCAGTTGGGGGAGAGGACAGGGTCGAGGAGAGACCCAGTACTTC. Translated: CASSWGRGQGRGETQYF. Full variable domain (rest looked up from reference TRBV28 and TRBJ2-5): DVKVTQSSRYLVKRTGEKVFLECVQDMDHENMFWYRQDPGLGLRLIYFSYDVKMKEKGDIPEGYSVSREKKERFSLILESASTNQTSMYLCASSWGRGQGRGETQYFGPGTRLLVL.

This sequence joins TRBV2 and TRBJ2-3; possible D gene TRBD2, 7 bases. Germline CDR1 is SNHLY and CDR2 is FYNNEI. V was clipped by 8 bases and J by 4 bases, with 25 bases between them. The CDR3 length is 17 residues. CDR3 in amino acids: CASAGRGATRGADTQYF. The DNA of the CDR3 is TGTGCCAGCGCGGGCCGGGGGGCCACGAGAGGCGCAGATACGCAGTATTTT.

The chain carries TRBV7-9 and TRBJ1-2, with 7 nucleotides matching TRBD1. Trimming removed 4 bases from V and 4 bases from J; junction bases left unmatched: 6. Germline V lookup: CDR1 SEHNR, CDR2 FQNEAQ (reference sequence). The CDR3 totals 14 residues. The CDR3 here is CASSSRDSFYGYTF. The CDR3 DNA reads as TGTGCCAGCAGCTCCCGGGACAGCTTCTATGGCTACACCTTC. The full variable domain, in which reference TRBV7-9 and TRBJ1-2 provide the parts outside the CDR3, is DTGVSQNPRHKITKRGQNVTFRCDPISEHNRLYWYRQTLGQGPEFLTYFQNEAQLEKSRLLSDRFSAERPKGSFSTLEIQRTEQGDSAMYLCASSSRDSFYGYTFGSGTRLTVV.

This chain joins TRBV5-1 and TRBJ1-6; weak D call: TRBD1 (6 bases). This CDR3 has 17 residues. Germline CDR1 SGHRS, CDR2 YFSETQ. V was trimmed by 2 bases and J by 3 bases, leaving 15 bases between them. In DNA form, the CDR3 reads TGCGCCAGCAGCTTTCAGGGAGGGGGTATCTATAATTCACCCCTCCACTTT. Amino acid sequence: CASSFQGGGIYNSPLHF.

With respect to this clone: A read error may account for a junction end that differs from germline. The rearrangement joins TRBV28 to TRBJ2-2; TRBD1 is a possible D gene (6 bases). Germline CDR1 reads MDHEN; CDR2 reads SYDVKM. CDR3 size: 14 residues. CDR3: CASQKPTGPGELFF. The CDR3 nucleotides are TGTGCCAGCCAGAAACCCACAGGGCCCGGTGAGCTGTTTTTT.

The table lists this clone with a count of one. This sequence joins TRBV5-1 and TRBJ2-3, with D maybe TRBD2 (5 bases). Germline loops: CDR1 SGHRS, CDR2 YFSETQ. V was clipped by 6 bases and J by 5 bases, with 16 bases between them. CDR3 size: 14 residues. The CDR3 region has the DNA TGCGCCAGCACCCATTCGCGGGTCGTAGATACGCAGTATTTT. This encodes CASTHSRVVDTQYF.

The table lists this clone with a few counts. The rearrangement joins TRBV5-1 to TRBJ2-7; D unresolved. Germline loops: CDR1 SGHRS, CDR2 YFSETQ. The V end lost 3 bases, the J end lost 4 bases, and 14 bases lay between the germline ends. The CDR3 is 14 amino acids. The CDR3: CASSWGGSAYEQYF. The CDR3 region has the DNA TGCGCCAGCAGCTGGGGTGGGTCGGCTTACGAGCAGTACTTC. Complete variable domain (other parts from reference TRBV5-1 and TRBJ2-7): KAGVTQTPRYLIKTRGQQVTLSCSPISGHRSVSWYQQTPGQGLQFLFEYFSETQRNKGNFPGRFSGRQFSNSRSEMNVSTLELGDSALYLCASSWGGSAYEQYFGPGTRLTVT.

Notes on this clone: Here the CDR3 omits its conserved ending phenylalanine or tryptophan, so a read error is the likely source. No DNA is shown, since the ends of the CDR3 on it are uncertain; the CDR3 is the one TCRdb lists. The rearrangement uses TRBV28 and TRBJ1-1; the table's D call, TRBD1, has no DNA check behind it. CDR1 is MDHEN, CDR2 SYDVKM, per germline. The CDR3 is 11 amino acids long, termini counted. CDR3 sequence reads: CASSFSGQVSL.